This TCR beta chain was sequenced in a study of T cells in severe cutaneous drug reactions. At the level of the study: Collected from acute- or recovery-stage patients: blister fluids/cells and PBMC. Points from the study as a whole: A public TCRbeta CDR3 appeared in all seven CBZ-SJS/TEN blister samples, averaging roughly 15%. Carbamazepine-induced Stevens-Johnson syndrome or toxic epidermal necrolysis patients showed strongly raised TRBV12-4, 30% to 40% in blister cells and roughly 5% in PBMC.

Germline-derived CDR1 and CDR2 are MNHEY and SVGEGT. This CDR3 contains 18 residues. Carbamazepine had induced Stevens-Johnson syndrome or toxic epidermal necrolysis in the sequenced donors. Libraries were made by iRepertoire multiplex PCR with TCR subtype-specific primers for bulk and single-cell sequencing. Bulk TCR libraries started from roughly 100-500 ng RNA per sample. From its re-call of the multiplex PCR reads, TCRdb lists each CDR3 protein once, without DNA. The sample holds roughly 7,000 distinct CDR3 sequences. This clonotype counts as medium-sized (0.01 to 0.1%) by frequency. Its cognate antigen is unknown.

This chain uses TRBV6-2 or TRBV6-3 with TRBJ1-1. The sequenced sample was cells from a skin blister. The clonotype was recovered from a human donor with toxic epidermal necrolysis, a severe cutaneous drug reaction. The CDR3 spells CASSTGPRLSLMNTEAFF.